These T cell receptor beta chains were read from a single sample in a study of neoadjuvant nivolumab and ipilimumab in lung cancer. Generated by immunoSEQ multiplex PCR, the TCRdb table keeps only in-frame clones and is missing some. The table records about 15,000 clones, approximately 68% of them present only once. Source: peripheral blood, taken after neoadjuvant nivolumab, alone or with ipilimumab, at or shortly before surgery. These TCRs come from an adult with non-small cell lung cancer. The CDR3 runs from the conserved cysteine through the conserved F or W. Fields, in order: clone size, D gene, V gene, J gene, CDR3 protein, CDR3 DNA. The D gene is left open where the match is weak. Where a row states a size, it is once, few, many or the class of an expanded clone; other rows omit it.

few	-	TRBV6-5	TRBJ1-2	CATRIGTHYGYTF	TGTGCCACTCGAATCGGGACTCACTATGGCTACACCTTC
-	TRBD2	TRBV11-2	TRBJ2-7	CASSVGRGYEQYF	TGTGCCAGCAGCGTCGGGAGGGGGTACGAGCAGTACTTC
-	-	TRBV18	TRBJ1-1	CASSPREYTEAFF	TGTGCCAGCTCACCCCGAGAGTACACTGAAGCTTTCTTT
-	-	TRBV29-1	TRBJ2-2	CSTGGGANTGELFF	TGCAGCACTGGGGGGGGCGCGAACACCGGGGAGCTGTTTTTT
-	-	TRBV7-2	TRBJ1-1	CASSVERGREAFF	TGTGCCAGCAGCGTCGAACGGGGGAGGGAAGCTTTCTTT
few	TRBD2	TRBV7-2	TRBJ2-7	CASSLEGASGSYEQYF	TGTGCCAGCAGCTTAGAAGGGGCTAGCGGGAGTTACGAGCAGTACTTC
-	-	TRBV5-1	TRBJ2-2	CASTPLSGTQGELFF	TGCGCCAGCACCCCCCTGAGCGGAACACAGGGGGAGCTGTTTTTT
-	-	TRBV11-3	TRBJ2-3	CASSQGATTSTDTQYF	TGTGCCAGCAGCCAAGGAGCTACAACTAGCACAGATACGCAGTATTTT
-	-	TRBV7-9	TRBJ2-7	CASSPSSHPRTVF	TGTGCCAGCAGCCCATCAAGTCACCCCCGAACTGTCTTC
-	-	TRBV6-5	TRBJ2-3	CASSAGPGDTQYF	TGTGCCAGTAGTGCGGGCCCCGGGGATACGCAGTATTTT
-	-	TRBV7-3	TRBJ2-7	CASSPQLGLEQYF	TGTGCCAGCAGCCCCCAGTTGGGGCTCGAGCAGTACTTC
-	-	TRBV11-2	TRBJ2-7	CASSLASISYEQYF	TGTGCCAGCAGTTTAGCGAGTATTTCGTACGAGCAGTACTTC
-	TRBD1	TRBV29-1	TRBJ1-4	CSVGRGTSTNEKLFF	TGCAGCGTTGGCAGGGGGACATCGACTAATGAAAAACTGTTTTTT
-	-	TRBV5-1	TRBJ1-1	CASSPTTQGNTEAFF	TGCGCCAGCAGCCCGACGACCCAGGGGAACACTGAAGCTTTCTTT
-	TRBD2	TRBV7-6	TRBJ2-7	CASSSGLAGGHEQYF	TGTGCCAGCAGCTCGGGACTAGCGGGAGGGCACGAGCAGTACTTC
-	-	TRBV6-5	TRBJ2-3	CASSEYFTDTQYF	TGTGCCAGCAGTGAATACTTCACAGATACGCAGTATTTT
-	TRBD1	TRBV5-1	TRBJ1-1	CASRFGSEQGSGTEAFF	TGCGCCAGCAGATTCGGCTCAGAACAGGGGTCCGGCACTGAAGCTTTCTTT
-	-	TRBV18	TRBJ2-7	CASSIAQGSYEQYF	TGTGCCAGCTCTATCGCTCAGGGGTCCTACGAGCAGTACTTC
once	TRBD2	TRBV11-2	TRBJ2-1	CASSLLQERESWNEQFF	TGTGCCAGCAGCTTATTGCAGGAGCGGGAGAGCTGGAATGAGCAGTTCTTC
-	-	TRBV5-4	TRBJ2-7	CASSLSTGFNEQYF	TGTGCCAGCAGCTTGTCTACGGGGTTCAACGAGCAGTACTTC
-	-	TRBV5-1	TRBJ1-4	CASSTRVANEKLFF	TGCGCCAGCAGCACCAGGGTGGCTAATGAAAAACTGTTTTTT
-	TRBD1	TRBV5-1	TRBJ2-1	CASSHGTGRDYNEQFF	TGCGCCAGCAGCCACGGGACAGGGCGGGACTACAATGAGCAGTTCTTC
few	TRBD1	TRBV5-4	TRBJ1-1	CASSSVQGETEAFF	TGTGCCAGCAGTTCTGTACAGGGGGAAACTGAAGCTTTCTTT
-	-	TRBV5-5	TRBJ2-7	CASSFGPFDEQYF	TGTGCCAGCAGCTTCGGTCCGTTCGACGAGCAGTACTTC
-	TRBD1	TRBV29-1	TRBJ2-1	CSKSGTGFNEQFF	TGCAGCAAATCCGGGACAGGGTTCAATGAGCAGTTCTTC
-	-	TRBV11-3	TRBJ2-1	CASSLDSGEDEQFF	TGTGCCAGCAGCTTAGATTCAGGGGAGGATGAGCAGTTCTTC
-	-	TRBV5-6	TRBJ1-2	CASSLEAGPNSGLDGYTF	TGTGCCAGCAGCTTGGAGGCAGGGCCAAATAGCGGGCTAGATGGCTACACCTTC
-	-	TRBV18	TRBJ1-2	CASSQGTDYGYTF	TGTGCCAGCTCACAGGGAACGGACTATGGCTACACCTTC
once	TRBD1	TRBV7-2	TRBJ1-2	CASSLSYRGDGYTF	TGTGCCAGCAGCTTATCATACAGGGGGGATGGCTACACCTTC
-	TRBD1	TRBV7-2	TRBJ1-2	CASSLTGGVGYGYTF	TGTGCCAGCAGCTTAACAGGGGGCGTGGGCTATGGCTACACCTTC
-	TRBD1	TRBV7-9	TRBJ1-4	CASSSRTGENEKLFF	TGTGCCAGCAGCTCGCGGACAGGAGAGAATGAAAAACTGTTTTTT
-	-	TRBV7-9	TRBJ2-1	CASSLGRAEGNEQFF	TGTGCCAGCAGCTTGGGTCGGGCGGAGGGGAATGAGCAGTTCTTC
-	-	TRBV29-1	TRBJ1-2	CSVVRSYDYGYTF	TGCAGCGTTGTGCGGAGTTACGACTATGGCTACACCTTC
-	TRBD2	TRBV18	TRBJ2-7	CASSPSGDEQYF	TGTGCCAGCTCACCAAGCGGGGACGAGCAGTACTTC
-	TRBD2	TRBV15	TRBJ2-7	CATSTGLGTYEQYF	TGTGCCACCAGCACGGGACTAGGAACCTACGAGCAGTACTTC
-	TRBD1	TRBV5-1	TRBJ1-1	CASSLTGTGVEAFF	TGCGCCAGCAGCTTGACCGGGACAGGCGTAGAAGCTTTCTTT
-	-	TRBV7-2	TRBJ2-6	CASSSSRVANVLTF	TGTGCCAGCAGCTCCTCTCGGGTGGCCAACGTCCTGACTTTC
few	-	TRBV19	TRBJ2-6	CASSTTHSGANVLTF	TGTGCCAGTAGTACCACACACTCTGGGGCCAACGTCCTGACTTTC
-	-	TRBV29-1	TRBJ2-5	CSVGTTIMKTQYF	TGCAGCGTGGGAACGACTATCATGAAGACCCAGTACTTC
-	-	TRBV30	TRBJ1-2	CAWVLGNLGGYDYGYTF	TGTGCCTGGGTGCTGGGGAACCTCGGGGGTTATGACTACGGCTACACCTTC
medium-sized	-	TRBV6-4	TRBJ1-3	CAIPSGNTIYF	TGTGCCATCCCTTCTGGAAACACCATATATTTT
-	TRBD1	TRBV19	TRBJ2-7	CASSIGTGEQYF	TGTGCCAGTAGTATCGGGACAGGAGAGCAGTACTTC
-	-	TRBV7-2	TRBJ1-2	CASSLVLAWAGENYGYTF	TGTGCCAGCAGCTTAGTTTTAGCGTGGGCGGGGGAAAACTATGGCTACACCTTC
-	-	TRBV27	TRBJ2-7	CASSPLDGDYEQYF	TGTGCCAGCAGTCCCCTTGACGGCGACTACGAGCAGTACTTC
few	-	TRBV25-1	TRBJ2-5	CASSESGTQYF	TGTGCCAGCAGTGAAAGCGGGACCCAGTACTTC
once	-	TRBV5-4	TRBJ2-2	CASSRGGRRDTGELFF	TGTGCCAGCAGCCGAGGGGGTCGGCGCGACACCGGGGAGCTGTTTTTT
-	-	TRBV6-5	TRBJ1-1	CASSYSGGEEAFF	TGTGCCAGCAGTTACTCGGGCGGGGAAGAGGCTTTCTTT
once	-	TRBV7-9	TRBJ2-5	CASSPPTRFWGETQYF	TGTGCCAGCAGTCCCCCGACCCGGTTCTGGGGAGAGACCCAGTACTTC
once	-	TRBV5-1	TRBJ2-7	CASTRETPPYEQYF	TGCGCCAGCACTCGGGAGACACCTCCCTACGAGCAGTACTTC